Shown below are 25 T cell receptor beta chains from a single sample sequenced in a study of blood T cell repertoires in COVID-19. TCRdb's table, derived via immunoSEQ multiplex PCR, lists solely in-frame clones and lacks some. This sample yields roughly 260,000 clones, of which approximately 85% are seen a single time; approximately 1.9% belongs to the top ten. The specimen was PBMCs or T cells enriched from blood (not recorded which). The receptors come from a woman aged 50 to 65 who had recovered from COVID-19.

In its sample, this clone was seen once. J is TRBJ1-4 and V is TRBV5-6, with 7 bases that match TRBD1. CDR3 size: 15 residues. The V gene's germline CDR1 is SGHDT and CDR2 YYEEEE. V trimming: 0 bases; J trimming: 7 bases; junction bases outside the gene matches: 6. The chain's CDR3 is CASSLGQGKGEKLFF. CDR3 bases: TGTGCCAGCAGCTTGGGACAGGGAAAGGGTGAAAAACTGTTTTTT. Complete variable domain (other parts from reference TRBV5-6 and TRBJ1-4): DAGVTQSPTHLIKTRGQQVTLRCSPKSGHDTVSWYQQALGQGPQFIFQYYEEEERQRGNFPDRFSGHQFPNYSSELNVNALLLGDSALYLCASSLGQGKGEKLFFGSGTQLSVL.

This chain joins TRBV19 and TRBJ1-1, with a possible D match to TRBD1 (6 bases). The V end lost 5 bases, the J end lost 4 bases, and 17 bases lay between the germline ends. The germline CDR1 and CDR2 sequences are LNHDA and SQIVND (reference sequence). This CDR3 comprises 15 residues. CDR3 DNA: TGTGCCAGTAGTCACCTAAACAGGGTTACCACTGAAGCTTTCTTT. This gives the protein CASSHLNRVTTEAFF. The complete variable domain, with remaining parts taken from reference TRBV19 and TRBJ1-1, reads DGGITQSPKYLFRKEGQNVTLSCEQNLNHDAMYWYRQDPGQGLRLIYYSQIVNDFQKGDIAEGYSVSREKKESFPLTVTSAQKNPTAFYLCASSHLNRVTTEAFFGQGTRLTVV.

The chain combines TRBV18 with TRBJ1-1; 8 bases line up with TRBD1. V dropped 6 bases and J dropped 4; count of bases not matched to a gene: 7. The CDR3 loop spans 14 amino acids. Germline values: CDR1 KGHSH, CDR2 LQKENI. In DNA form, the CDR3 reads TGTGCCAGCTCCCAGGGGGCAGGGGGCACTGAAGCTTTCTTT. It translates to CASSQGAGGTEAFF.

DNA of the CDR3: TGTGCCAGCAGTGGGACTGCGGTCCACTCCTACAATGAGCAGTTCTTC. Amino acids: CASSGTAVHSYNEQFF. V gene TRBV2 combines with J gene TRBJ2-1, with D possibly TRBD2 on 5 matching bases. Germline V lookup: CDR1 SNHLY, CDR2 FYNNEI. V lost 4 bases and J lost 0, with 13 bases in between. The CDR3 sequence is 16 residues long.

The rearrangement links TRBV29-1 to TRBJ1-4; D may be TRBD1 (5 bases). V shed 2 bases and J shed 4 bases, with 14 bases lying between them. This CDR3 contains 15 residues. The germline gives CDR1 SQVTM, CDR2 ANQGSEA. CDR3 bases: TGCAGCGTTGAACCCTTGGGGGGGGGTAATGAAAAACTGTTTTTT. Translation: CSVEPLGGGNEKLFF.

This clone was found a few times. The rearrangement links TRBV27 to TRBJ2-1, with a possible D match to TRBD2 (5 bases). V dropped 4 bases and J dropped 11 bases, with 18 bases sitting between them. Germline CDR1 reads MNHEY; CDR2 reads SMNVEV (reference sequence). CDR3 length: 14 residues. The CDR3 sequence: CASSSVALIGKQFF. The CDR3 nucleotides read TGTGCCAGCAGTTCGGTAGCCCTGATCGGGAAGCAGTTCTTC.

The chain joins TRBV27 to TRBJ1-6; TRBD1 agrees at 7 bases. V was clipped by 3 bases and J by 3 bases; unmatched bases: 5. Germline V gene sequence: CDR1 MNHEY, CDR2 SMNVEV (reference sequence). The CDR3 loop spans 16 amino acids. The CDR3 DNA sequence: TGTGCCAGCAGTTTGGGACAGAGGTTCTATAATTCACCCCTCCACTTT. Translation gives CASSLGQRFYNSPLHF.

The V gene is TRBV5-6, the J gene TRBJ1-2, with 7 positions matching TRBD1. Germline assignment: CDR1 SGHDT and CDR2 YYEEEE. The CDR3 runs 13 residues. The V segment lost 1 base and the J segment 3 bases; nucleotides outside the gene matches: 0. CDR3 region: CASSLQGDYGYTF. CDR3 DNA sequence: TGTGCCAGCAGCTTGCAGGGGGACTATGGCTACACCTTC.

V and J are TRBV10-3 and TRBJ2-3; 13 bases are shared with TRBD2. V was clipped by 6 bases and J by 2 bases; unmatched bases: 5. CDR1 and CDR2 (germline): ENHRY, SYGVKD. This CDR3 has 16 amino acids. DNA for the CDR3: TGTGCCATCAGGCGGACTAGCGGGGGAACCACAGATACGCAGTATTTT. This translates into CAIRRTSGGTTDTQYF.

J is TRBJ2-7 and V is TRBV7-2; no clear D. Trimming shortened V by 2 bases and J by 6 bases, and 17 bases separated the two germline ends. Germline CDR1 is SGHTA and CDR2 is FQGNSA. The CDR3 is made up of 15 amino acids. Here the CDR3 reads CASSLRYQTAGEQYF. The DNA of the CDR3 is TGTGCCAGCAGCTTACGCTATCAGACTGCTGGCGAGCAGTACTTC.

The chain links TRBV4-1 to TRBJ1-3; TRBD1 might be the D (5 bases). There are 18 residues in the CDR3. CDR1 MGHRA and CDR2 YSYEKL come from the germline V gene. V was cut by 4 bases and J by 0 bases, with 19 bases left in between. The CDR3 coding sequence is TGCGCCAGCAGCCGCGACAGTTCCACTATAAACTCTGGAAACACCATATATTTT. This codes for CASSRDSSTINSGNTIYF.

The sample holds one count of this clone. This rearrangement joins TRBV5-1 to TRBJ1-3; D unclear. This CDR3 is 16 amino acids long. Trimming took 0 bases from V and 1 from J, leaving 11 bases between them. Germline CDR1 SGHRS, CDR2 YFSETQ. CDR3 residues: CASSLAEVTSGNTIYF. The CDR3 nucleotides read TGCGCCAGCAGCTTGGCCGAGGTGACGTCTGGAAACACCATATATTTT.

This chain joins TRBV28 and TRBJ2-3; 11 bases match TRBD2. CDR1 is MDHEN and CDR2 is SYDVKM in the germline V gene. V lost 11 bases, J lost 3 bases, and 10 bases stayed unmatched. This CDR3 contains 15 residues. The CDR3 here is CASRTGTSGTDTQYF. Written as DNA, the CDR3 is TGTGCCTCTCGGACCGGGACTAGCGGAACAGATACGCAGTATTTT.

The CDR3 region has the DNA TGTGCCAGCAGCTTGAATAACAGGGGCGGCTACACCTTC. Protein sequence: CASSLNNRGGYTF. The genes are TRBV5-5 and TRBJ1-2, with 7 bases that match TRBD1. Germline lookup yields CDR1 SGHKS and CDR2 YYEKEE (reference sequence). This CDR3 has 13 residues. J was trimmed by 8 bases and V by 1 base; bases with no gene match: 5.

In its sample, this clone was seen once. V and J are TRBV7-2 and TRBJ2-1, with 7 positions matching TRBD2. Per germline, CDR1 SGHTA and CDR2 FQGNSA. Trimming removed 3 bases from V and 0 bases from J; junction bases left unmatched: 5. The CDR3 is 16 amino acids. The CDR3 loop is CASSLVASGSYNEQFF. The CDR3 nucleotides read TGTGCCAGCAGCTTGGTTGCTAGCGGCTCCTACAATGAGCAGTTCTTC.

The chain joins TRBV18 to TRBJ1-1; TRBD1 aligns across 7 bases. Trimming took 5 bases from V and 6 from J; bases not matched to a gene: 6. Germline V lookup: CDR1 KGHSH, CDR2 LQKENI. The CDR3 has 13 residues. CDR3 DNA: TGTGCCAGCTCAGCCGACAGGGTTCCTGAAGCTTTCTTT. It translates to CASSADRVPEAFF.

This chain joins TRBV27 and TRBJ1-2; tentative D call: TRBD1 (5 bases). The germline V and J ends were trimmed by 2 bases and 4 bases, with 11 bases remaining between them. The CDR3 is 14 amino acids. Germline V gene sequence: CDR1 MNHEY, CDR2 SMNVEV (reference sequence). The CDR3 loop reads CASSLEQGGYGYTF. The CDR3, as DNA: TGTGCCAGCAGTTTAGAGCAGGGTGGCTATGGCTACACCTTC.

The genes are TRBV11-2 and TRBJ2-7; TRBD1 is a possible D gene (5 bases). In germline, CDR1 is SGHAT, CDR2 FQNNGV. The CDR3 runs 14 residues. Trimming took off 3 bases at V and 6 bases at J, with 15 bases between the two ends. The CDR3 DNA reads as TGTGCCAGCAGCTTCCGGGCCACAGGTACCGAGCAGTACTTC. Its protein product is CASSFRATGTEQYF. The entire variable domain, with the rest obtained from reference TRBV11-2 and TRBJ2-7, is as follows: EAGVAQSPRYKIIEKRQSVAFWCNPISGHATLYWYQQILGQGPKLLIQFQNNGVVDDSQLPKDRFSAERLKGVDSTLKIQPAKLEDSAVYLCASSFRATGTEQYFGPGTRLTVT.

The V gene is TRBV11-3, the J gene TRBJ1-1; no reliable D call. V was shortened by 5 bases and J by 5 bases, with 12 bases between the two germline ends. Germline lookup yields CDR1 SGHNT and CDR2 YENEEA. The CDR3 totals 13 residues. This chain's CDR3 is CASSPQRGTEAFF. In DNA, the CDR3 is TGTGCCAGCAGCCCTCAGAGAGGGACTGAAGCTTTCTTT.

This chain connects TRBV28 to TRBJ1-2; TRBD1 matches 7 bases. This CDR3 has 16 residues. V lost 3 bases to trimming and J lost 5 bases; unmatched junction nucleotides: 12. Looked up from germline, CDR1 is MDHEN and CDR2 is SYDVKM. The CDR3 loop is CASSFISGQPTYGYTF. CDR3 sequence (DNA): TGTGCCAGCAGTTTCATTTCGGGACAGCCAACTTATGGCTACACCTTC.

The chain uses TRBV19 and TRBJ2-2, with 10 bases lining up with TRBD1. CDR3 size: 16 residues. Germline loops: CDR1 LNHDA, CDR2 SQIVND (reference sequence). V shed 4 bases, J shed 4 bases, and the junction held 6 bases outside the gene matches. The CDR3: CASSTRQGAITGELFF. The CDR3 DNA sequence: TGTGCCAGTAGTACCAGACAGGGGGCCATCACCGGGGAGCTGTTTTTT.

This clone occurred a few times. The rearrangement uses TRBV6-5 and TRBJ2-5, with D perhaps matching TRBD1 (5 bases). The CDR3 sequence is 14 residues long. Per germline, CDR1 MNHEY and CDR2 SVGAGI. Trimming took off 5 bases at V and 5 bases at J, with 15 bases between the two ends. CDR3 in amino acids: CASSKQVSSETQYF. CDR3 coding DNA: TGTGCCAGCAGTAAACAGGTTTCCAGTGAGACCCAGTACTTC.

The V call is TRBV12-3 or TRBV12-4, the J call TRBJ2-7; 9 bases map to TRBD2. V shed 11 bases and J 0 bases; nucleotides not matched to a gene: 5. This CDR3 region has 13 residues. The CDR3 bases are TGTGCCGTAACGCGGGAGGGCTCCTACGAGCAGTACTTC. Translated: CAVTREGSYEQYF.

There are many counts of this clone. The chain couples TRBV7-2 to TRBJ2-7, with D possibly TRBD2 on 5 matching bases. The V and J ends lost 1 base and 6 bases respectively, with 13 bases between them. Looked up from germline, CDR1 is SGHTA and CDR2 is FQGNSA. This CDR3 spans 14 amino acids. As DNA, the CDR3 is TGTGCCAGCAGCTTAGTGGTCTCGCTAGCCGAGCAGTACTTC. Protein sequence: CASSLVVSLAEQYF.

The J gene is TRBJ1-4, the V gene TRBV28; D not resolved. This CDR3 has 13 residues. V dropped 7 bases and J dropped 7 bases, with 13 bases sitting between them. Germline V CDR1 and CDR2: MDHEN, SYDVKM. The CDR3 spells CASMAGGGEKLFF. The CDR3 nucleotides are TGTGCCAGCATGGCAGGAGGTGGTGAAAAACTGTTTTTT.